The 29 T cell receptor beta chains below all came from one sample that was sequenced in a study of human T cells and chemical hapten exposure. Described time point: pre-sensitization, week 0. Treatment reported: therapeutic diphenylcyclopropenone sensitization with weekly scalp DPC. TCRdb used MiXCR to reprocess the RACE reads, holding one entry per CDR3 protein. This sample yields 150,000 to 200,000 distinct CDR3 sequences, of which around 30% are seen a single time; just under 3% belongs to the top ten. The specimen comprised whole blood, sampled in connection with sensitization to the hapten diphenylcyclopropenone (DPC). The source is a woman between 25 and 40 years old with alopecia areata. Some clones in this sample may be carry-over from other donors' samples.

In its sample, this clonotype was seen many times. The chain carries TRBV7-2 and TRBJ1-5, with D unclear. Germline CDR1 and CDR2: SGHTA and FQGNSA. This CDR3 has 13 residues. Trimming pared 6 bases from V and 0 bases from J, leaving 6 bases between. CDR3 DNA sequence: TGTGCCAGCAGTTTACGTAGCAATCAGCCCCAGCATTTT. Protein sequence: CASSLRSNQPQHF.

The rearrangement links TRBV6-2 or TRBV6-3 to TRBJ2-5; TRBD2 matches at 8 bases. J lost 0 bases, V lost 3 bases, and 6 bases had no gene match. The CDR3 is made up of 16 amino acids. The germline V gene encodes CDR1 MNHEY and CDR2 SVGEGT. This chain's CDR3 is CASSYELAANQETQYF. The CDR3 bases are TGTGCCAGCAGTTATGAACTAGCGGCAAACCAAGAGACCCAGTACTTC.

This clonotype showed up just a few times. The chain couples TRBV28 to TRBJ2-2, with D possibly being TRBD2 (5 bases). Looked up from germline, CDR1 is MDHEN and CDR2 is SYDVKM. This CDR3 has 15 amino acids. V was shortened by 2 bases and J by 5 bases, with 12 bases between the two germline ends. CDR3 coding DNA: TGTGCCAGCAGTTTAGGCGGTACGGGGACCGGGGAGCTGTTTTTT. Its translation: CASSLGGTGTGELFF.

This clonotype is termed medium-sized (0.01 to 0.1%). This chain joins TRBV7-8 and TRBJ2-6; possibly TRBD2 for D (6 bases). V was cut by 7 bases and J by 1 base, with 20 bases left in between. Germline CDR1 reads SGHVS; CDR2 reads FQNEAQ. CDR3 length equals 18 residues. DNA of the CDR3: TGTGCCAGCATTCCCGGGGGATATCCGGGGTCTGGGGCCAACGTCCTGACTTTC. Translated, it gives CASIPGGYPGSGANVLTF.

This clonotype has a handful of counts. The CDR3 nucleotides are TGTGCCAGCACCCAGTCGACAGGGCCGAATTCACCCCTCCACTTT. Protein: CASTQSTGPNSPLHF. This chain uses TRBV6-5 with TRBJ1-6; 7 positions agree with TRBD1. Germline V lookup: CDR1 MNHEY, CDR2 SVGAGI. V trimming: 7 bases; J trimming: 7 bases; junction bases outside the gene matches: 10. This CDR3 region has 15 residues.

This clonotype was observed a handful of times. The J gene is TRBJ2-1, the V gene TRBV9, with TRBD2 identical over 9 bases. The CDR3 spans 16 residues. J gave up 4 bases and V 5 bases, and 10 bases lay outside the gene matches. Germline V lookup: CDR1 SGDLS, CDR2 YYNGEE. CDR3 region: CASSPTSGRQYNEQFF. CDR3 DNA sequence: TGTGCCAGCAGTCCGACTAGCGGCCGACAGTACAATGAGCAGTTCTTC.

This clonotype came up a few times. CDR3 DNA: TGTGCCAGCAGCTTCCCCGGGACAGGGAACAATGAGCAGTTCTTC. Translation: CASSFPGTGNNEQFF. The J gene is TRBJ2-1, the V gene TRBV11-2; 9 nucleotides align to TRBD1. This CDR3 is 15 amino acids long. Trimming removed 3 bases from V and 5 bases from J; junction bases left unmatched: 5. Germline CDR1 is SGHAT and CDR2 is FQNNGV. Drawing the rest from reference TRBV11-2 and TRBJ2-1, the complete variable domain is EAGVAQSPRYKIIEKRQSVAFWCNPISGHATLYWYQQILGQGPKLLIQFQNNGVVDDSQLPKDRFSAERLKGVDSTLKIQPAKLEDSAVYLCASSFPGTGNNEQFFGPGTRLTVL.

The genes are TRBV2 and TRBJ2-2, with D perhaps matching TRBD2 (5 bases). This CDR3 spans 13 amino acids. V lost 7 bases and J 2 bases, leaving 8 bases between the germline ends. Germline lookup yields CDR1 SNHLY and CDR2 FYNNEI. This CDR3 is CASNRENTGELFF. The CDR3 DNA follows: TGTGCCAGCAACCGGGAAAACACCGGGGAGCTGTTTTTT.

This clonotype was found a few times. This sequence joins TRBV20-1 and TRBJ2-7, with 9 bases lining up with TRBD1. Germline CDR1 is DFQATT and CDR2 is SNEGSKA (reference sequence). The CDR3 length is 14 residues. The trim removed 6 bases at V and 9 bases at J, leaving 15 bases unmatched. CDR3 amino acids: CSAPAVDRGYGQYF. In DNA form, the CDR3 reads TGCAGTGCCCCAGCCGTGGACAGGGGATATGGGCAGTACTTC.

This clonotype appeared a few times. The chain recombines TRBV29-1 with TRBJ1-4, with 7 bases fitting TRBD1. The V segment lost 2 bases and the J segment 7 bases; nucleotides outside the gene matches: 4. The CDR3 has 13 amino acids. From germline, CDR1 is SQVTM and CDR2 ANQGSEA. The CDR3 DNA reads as TGCAGCGTTGAAATAAGACAGGGTGAAAAACTGTTTTTT. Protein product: CSVEIRQGEKLFF.

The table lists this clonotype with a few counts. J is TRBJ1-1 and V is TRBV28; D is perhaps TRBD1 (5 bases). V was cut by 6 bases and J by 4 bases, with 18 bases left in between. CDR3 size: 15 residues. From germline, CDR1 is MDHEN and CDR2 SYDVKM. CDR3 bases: TGTGCCAGCAGATACGCAGGGCTCTTGGGCACTGAAGCTTTCTTT. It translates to CASRYAGLLGTEAFF.

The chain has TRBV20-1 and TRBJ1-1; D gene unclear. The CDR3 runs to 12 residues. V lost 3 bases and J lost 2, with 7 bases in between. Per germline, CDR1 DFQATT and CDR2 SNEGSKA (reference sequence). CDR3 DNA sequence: TGCAGTGCTAGTTCTGGAAACACTGAAGCTTTCTTT. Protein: CSASSGNTEAFF.

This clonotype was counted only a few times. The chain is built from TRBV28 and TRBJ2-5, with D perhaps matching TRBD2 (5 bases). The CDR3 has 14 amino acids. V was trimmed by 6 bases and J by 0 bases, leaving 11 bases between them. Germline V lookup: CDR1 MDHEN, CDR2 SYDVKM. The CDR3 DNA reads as TGTGCCAGCAGGGACTTCATGTACCAAGAGACCCAGTACTTC. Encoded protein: CASRDFMYQETQYF.

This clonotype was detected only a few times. CDR3 sequence: CASGRQGVNNEQFF. CDR3 in DNA: TGCGCCAGCGGACGACAGGGGGTGAATAATGAGCAGTTCTTC. This rearrangement joins TRBV5-1 to TRBJ2-1; 9 bases are shared with TRBD1. V dropped 7 bases and J dropped 7; count of bases not matched to a gene: 9. The CDR3 consists of 14 residues. CDR1 is SGHRS, CDR2 YFSETQ, per germline.

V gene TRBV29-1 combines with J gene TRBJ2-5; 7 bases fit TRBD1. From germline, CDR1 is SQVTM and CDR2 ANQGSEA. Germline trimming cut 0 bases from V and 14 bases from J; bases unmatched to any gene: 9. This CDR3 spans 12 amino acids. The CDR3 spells CSVEDLWTGRYF. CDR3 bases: TGCAGCGTTGAAGATCTTTGGACAGGTCGCTACTTC. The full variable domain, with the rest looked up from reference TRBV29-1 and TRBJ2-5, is SAVISQKPSRDICQRGTSLTIQCQVDSQVTMMFWYRQQPGQSLTLIATANQGSEATYESGFVIDKFPISRPNLTFSTLTVSNMSPEDSSIYLCSVEDLWTGRYFGPGTRLLVL.

The CDR3, as DNA: TGTGCCAGCTCACCCGAATACATGGGCACGGGGTACAATGAGCAGTTCTTC. Translation: CASSPEYMGTGYNEQFF. V usage is TRBV18 and J usage is TRBJ2-1, with D tentatively TRBD2 (5 bases). Germline loops: CDR1 KGHSH, CDR2 LQKENI. The CDR3 extends over 17 amino acids. V lost 3 bases and J lost 4, with 19 bases in between.

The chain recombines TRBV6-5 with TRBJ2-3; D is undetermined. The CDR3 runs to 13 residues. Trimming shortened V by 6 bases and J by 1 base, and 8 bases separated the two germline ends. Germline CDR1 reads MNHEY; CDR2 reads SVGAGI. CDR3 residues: CASRKIGTDTQYF. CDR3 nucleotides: TGTGCCAGCAGGAAGATCGGCACAGATACGCAGTATTTT.

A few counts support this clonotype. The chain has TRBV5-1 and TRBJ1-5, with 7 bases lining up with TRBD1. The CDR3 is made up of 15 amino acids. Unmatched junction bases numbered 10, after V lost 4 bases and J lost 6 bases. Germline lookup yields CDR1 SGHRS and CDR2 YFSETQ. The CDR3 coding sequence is TGCGCCAGCAGCCCGACAGGGAGCATAAGTCAGCCCCAGCATTTT. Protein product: CASSPTGSISQPQHF.

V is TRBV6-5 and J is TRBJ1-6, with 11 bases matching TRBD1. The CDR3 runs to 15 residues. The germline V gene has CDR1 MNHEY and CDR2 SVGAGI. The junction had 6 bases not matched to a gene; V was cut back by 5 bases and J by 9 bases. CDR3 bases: TGTGCCAGCAGTCAACGGGACAGGGGGACTTCACCCCTCCACTTT. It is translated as CASSQRDRGTSPLHF.

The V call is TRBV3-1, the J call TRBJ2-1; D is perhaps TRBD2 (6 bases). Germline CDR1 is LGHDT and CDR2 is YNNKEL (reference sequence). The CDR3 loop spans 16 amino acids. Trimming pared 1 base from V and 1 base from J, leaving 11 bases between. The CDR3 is CASSQGLVVSYNEQFF. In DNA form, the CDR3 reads TGTGCCAGCAGCCAAGGACTAGTTGTTTCCTACAATGAGCAGTTCTTC.

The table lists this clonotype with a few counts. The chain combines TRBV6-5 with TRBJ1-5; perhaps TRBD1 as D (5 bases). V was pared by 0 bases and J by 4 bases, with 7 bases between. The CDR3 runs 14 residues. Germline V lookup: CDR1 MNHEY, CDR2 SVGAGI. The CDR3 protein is CASSYSWGNQPQHF. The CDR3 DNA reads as TGTGCCAGCAGTTACTCATGGGGGAATCAGCCCCAGCATTTT.

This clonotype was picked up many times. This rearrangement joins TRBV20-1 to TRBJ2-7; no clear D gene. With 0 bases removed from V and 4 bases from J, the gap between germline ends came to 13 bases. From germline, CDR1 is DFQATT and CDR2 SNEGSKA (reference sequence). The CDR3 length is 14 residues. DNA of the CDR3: TGCAGTGCTAGAGATAGTAGGGCCCCTTACGAGCAGTACTTC. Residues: CSARDSRAPYEQYF.

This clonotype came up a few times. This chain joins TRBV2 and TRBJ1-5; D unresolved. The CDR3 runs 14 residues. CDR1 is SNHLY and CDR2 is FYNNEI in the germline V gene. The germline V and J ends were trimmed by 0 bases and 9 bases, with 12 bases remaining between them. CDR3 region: CASSEARSEPPQHF. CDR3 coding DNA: TGTGCCAGCAGTGAAGCGCGATCCGAACCGCCCCAGCATTTT.

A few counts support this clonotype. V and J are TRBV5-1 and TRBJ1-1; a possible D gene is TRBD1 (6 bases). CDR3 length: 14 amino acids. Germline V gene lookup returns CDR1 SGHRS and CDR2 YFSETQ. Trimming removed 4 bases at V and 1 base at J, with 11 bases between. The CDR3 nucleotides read TGCGCCAGCAGCATACAGGGCACGAACACTGAAGCTTTCTTT. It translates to CASSIQGTNTEAFF.

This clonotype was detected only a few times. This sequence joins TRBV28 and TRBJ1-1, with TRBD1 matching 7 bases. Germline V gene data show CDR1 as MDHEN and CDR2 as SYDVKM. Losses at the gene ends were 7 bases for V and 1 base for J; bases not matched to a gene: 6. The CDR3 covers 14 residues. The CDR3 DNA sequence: TGTGCCAGCAAACCGGGACAGCAGAACACTGAAGCTTTCTTT. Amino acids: CASKPGQQNTEAFF.

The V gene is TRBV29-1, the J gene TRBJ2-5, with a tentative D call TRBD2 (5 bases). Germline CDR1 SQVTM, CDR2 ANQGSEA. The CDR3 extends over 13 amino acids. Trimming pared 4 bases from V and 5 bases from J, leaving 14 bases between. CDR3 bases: TGCAGCGTTGCCCAAACCAGAGGGGAGACCCAGTACTTC. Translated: CSVAQTRGETQYF.

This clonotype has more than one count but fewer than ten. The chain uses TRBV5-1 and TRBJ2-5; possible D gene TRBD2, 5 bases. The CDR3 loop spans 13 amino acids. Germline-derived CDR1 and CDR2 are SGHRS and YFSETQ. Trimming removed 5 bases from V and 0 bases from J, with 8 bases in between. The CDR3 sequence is CASRGAYQETQYF. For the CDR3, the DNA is TGCGCCAGCAGGGGAGCCTACCAAGAGACCCAGTACTTC.

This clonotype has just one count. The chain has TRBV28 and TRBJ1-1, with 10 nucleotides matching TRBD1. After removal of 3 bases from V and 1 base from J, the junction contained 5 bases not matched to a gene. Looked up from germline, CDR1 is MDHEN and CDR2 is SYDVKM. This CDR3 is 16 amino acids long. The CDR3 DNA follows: TGTGCCAGCAGTTTGATTGGGACAGGGGCGAACACTGAAGCTTTCTTT. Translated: CASSLIGTGANTEAFF.

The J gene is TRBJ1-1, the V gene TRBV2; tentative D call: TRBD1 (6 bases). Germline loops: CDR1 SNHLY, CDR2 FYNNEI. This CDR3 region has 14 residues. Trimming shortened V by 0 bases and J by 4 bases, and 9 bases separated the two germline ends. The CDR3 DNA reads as TGTGCCAGCAGTGAAGCCAGGGGAGGCACTGAAGCTTTCTTT. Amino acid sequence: CASSEARGGTEAFF.